The source of this T cell receptor (beta chain) is a study of OX40 agonist ivuxolimab in advanced cancers. On the study more broadly: Ivuxolimab, which patients received intravenously every 2 weeks, was dosed at 0.01 to 10 mg/kg. Prior therapy, whether anti-PD-1, anti-PD-L1 or anti-CTLA-4, was allowed, and less than 45% had some.

Looked up from germline, CDR1 is SEHNR and CDR2 is FQNEAQ (reference sequence). CDR3 length: 17 amino acids. V dropped 6 bases and J dropped 0 bases, with 17 bases sitting between them. The data were produced by immunoSEQ multiplex PCR, yet TCRdb's version contains in-frame clones alone and is incomplete. The sample carries tens of thousands of clones, approximately 90% recorded once. With respect to this clone: Its antigen is not known.

General study results and limits: Expanded clones tended on average to be more numerous among CD8+ T cells than CD4+. Clonal expansion among partial responders at 0.1-3.0 mg/kg ranked near the lowest.

The chain recombines TRBV7-9 with TRBJ2-2; weak D call: TRBD1 (6 bases). This TCR derives from an adult with an advanced solid tumor such as melanoma, head and neck, liver or kidney cancer. The source material was CD4+ or CD8+ T cells sorted from blood, sampled in a trial of the OX40 agonist ivuxolimab. The CDR3 sequence is CASRPSSGTPNTGELFF. CDR3 DNA sequence: TGTGCCAGCAGGCCCTCCTCCGGGACACCGAACACCGGGGAGCTGTTTTTT.